Listed below are T cell receptor beta chains from one sample, sequenced in a study of CD8 T cells in ankylosing spondylitis. TCRdb re-called the 5' RACE reads through MiXCR, storing one row per CDR3 protein. The table has 300,000 to 350,000 distinct CDR3 sequences, less than 25% seen once. Specimen: blood, either unsorted or a sorted T cell fraction (not recorded which). Receptors originate from a female donor with ankylosing spondylitis or in good health (not recorded which). Each CDR3 is given with its conserved first and last residue. A D gene is named only where the DNA matches it firmly. Clone size, where shown, is once, few, many, or a class for clones that have expanded.

clone_size j_call d_call v_call cdr3_aa cdr3_nt
NA TRBJ2-1 NA TRBV28 CASSLGRRQTYNEQFF TGTGCCAGCAGTTTGGGTAGGCGACAGACATACAATGAGCAGTTCTTC
many TRBJ1-2 NA TRBV24-1 CATSDLLGTKGYTF TGTGCCACCAGTGATTTGCTGGGGACAAAGGGCTACACCTTC
NA TRBJ2-4 TRBD1 TRBV5-6 CASSLFDRDSKNIQYF TGTGCCAGCAGCTTGTTCGACCGGGACAGCAAAAACATTCAGTACTTC
NA TRBJ2-4 NA TRBV4-3 CASSLRSKNIQYF TGCGCCAGCAGCCTAAGGAGCAAAAACATTCAGTACTTC
NA TRBJ2-1 TRBD2 TRBV23-1 CASSAGEQFF TGCGCCAGCTCAGCGGGAGAGCAGTTCTTC
few TRBJ2-5 TRBD2 TRBV11-2 CASSPVSTSGQETQYF TGTGCCAGCAGCCCCGTCTCGACTAGCGGTCAAGAGACCCAGTACTTC
NA TRBJ2-7 TRBD2 TRBV20-1 CSASRGENGTSMYEQYF TGCAGTGCTAGCCGGGGGGAGAATGGGACTAGCATGTACGAGCAGTACTTC
few TRBJ1-2 NA TRBV5-1 CASSIDRDYGYTF TGCGCCAGCAGCATTGACCGAGACTATGGCTACACCTTC
NA TRBJ2-7 TRBD2 TRBV20-1 CSARDLRREGRLDEQYF TGCAGTGCTAGAGATTTAAGACGGGAGGGCCGGTTAGACGAGCAGTACTTC
few TRBJ2-4 NA TRBV20-1 CSVRHTKAKNIQYF TGCAGTGTCAGACATACCAAAGCCAAAAACATTCAGTACTTC
few TRBJ2-7 TRBD2 TRBV20-1 CSARALGLAGGEQYF TGCAGTGCTAGAGCCCTCGGACTAGCGGGAGGCGAGCAGTACTTC
once TRBJ2-7 TRBD1 TRBV7-9 CASSFQTGWVDEQYF TGTGCCAGCAGCTTCCAGACAGGGTGGGTTGACGAGCAGTACTTC
few TRBJ2-1 TRBD1 TRBV6-2/TRBV6-3 CASSRGVTGGLFF TGTGCCAGCAGTCGAGGGGTCACAGGGGGTTTGTTCTTC
NA TRBJ2-1 NA TRBV20-1 CSARTPGNEQFF TGCAGTGCTAGGACCCCGGGCAATGAGCAGTTCTTC
NA TRBJ1-5 NA TRBV20-1 CSARTDIDQPQHF TGCAGTGCTAGAACAGACATTGATCAGCCCCAGCATTTT
NA TRBJ1-1 NA TRBV7-2 CASSPSTVNTEAFF TGTGCCAGCAGCCCATCGACAGTGAACACTGAAGCTTTCTTT
few TRBJ2-1 NA TRBV6-1 CASSGGRKHNEQFF TGTGCCAGCAGTGGGGGGAGAAAGCACAATGAGCAGTTCTTC
many TRBJ2-3 TRBD2 TRBV3-1 CASSQGLAGTDTQYF TGTGCCAGCAGCCAAGGACTAGCGGGCACAGATACGCAGTATTTT
few TRBJ2-7 NA TRBV19 CASARRGAYEQYF TGTGCCAGTGCGAGAAGGGGTGCCTACGAGCAGTACTTC
few TRBJ1-1 NA TRBV12-3/TRBV12-4 CASSFGPKGEGTEAFF TGTGCCAGCAGTTTTGGTCCCAAAGGGGAGGGCACTGAAGCTTTCTTT
NA TRBJ2-7 NA TRBV5-1 CASSLDRGGGAGEQYF TGCGCCAGCAGCTTGGATAGGGGAGGCGGAGCTGGGGAGCAGTACTTC
many TRBJ2-5 TRBD2 TRBV10-3 CAISPGLPEGTQYF TGTGCCATCAGTCCGGGACTACCTGAGGGGACCCAGTACTTC
many TRBJ2-7 NA TRBV29-1 CSVTAWQGRVYEQYF TGCAGCGTGACCGCATGGCAGGGGCGAGTCTACGAGCAGTACTTC
few TRBJ2-5 TRBD1 TRBV23-1 CARVEDRLEETQYF TGCGCCAGAGTCGAGGACAGGCTCGAAGAGACCCAGTACTTC